This passage covers 3 T cell receptor beta chains from one sample sequenced in a study of shared clonotypes between healthy human individuals. Repertoires were generated with immunoSEQ multiplex PCR, while TCRdb's copy carries only in-frame clones and drops some. The sample has millions of clones, about 92% seen once. Sequencing input: naive CD4+ T cells sorted from blood. Subset meaning: CD45RA+ positively selected. The receptors here all came from a man between 18 and 35 years old in good health.

V and J are TRBV6-5 and TRBJ2-7; 9 bases align to TRBD1. V lost 0 bases and J lost 4; bases outside the gene matches: 4. This CDR3 is built from 15 residues. Germline V gene lookup returns CDR1 MNHEY and CDR2 SVGAGI. CDR3 region: CASSYSDRGGYEQYF. DNA of the CDR3: TGTGCCAGCAGTTACTCGGACAGGGGAGGGTACGAGCAGTACTTC.

The chain carries TRBV2 and TRBJ2-3; weak D call: TRBD2 (7 bases). This CDR3 has 16 residues. Germline V CDR1 and CDR2: SNHLY, FYNNEI. V gave up 3 bases and J gave up 2 bases, with 15 bases separating them. The DNA for the CDR3 is TGTGCCAGCAGTGAGGGGAGGCGGGGGCCCACAGATACGCAGTATTTT. This translates into CASSEGRRGPTDTQYF.

V gene TRBV6-5 combines with J gene TRBJ1-2, with D perhaps matching TRBD1 (5 bases). The V and J ends lost 5 bases and 6 bases respectively, with 16 bases between them. CDR3 length: 14 residues. Per germline, CDR1 MNHEY and CDR2 SVGAGI. CDR3 in amino acids: CASSPGSPFDGYTF. The CDR3, as DNA: TGTGCCAGCAGTCCAGGGTCCCCCTTTGATGGCTACACCTTC.